This TCR beta chain is drawn from a study of blood T cell repertoires in COVID-19. The length of the CDR3 is 14 residues. Germline CDR1 is SNHLY and CDR2 is FYNNEI. Trimming removed 7 bases from V and 7 bases from J; junction bases left unmatched: 5. Participants came from fewer than 25 US areas, aged about 18 to 89 years. Grouping used clinical history reported by participants in a survey and questionnaire. Under the authors' procedure: Estimation of nucleated cell counts relied on the amplification of reference gene primers. The protocol was immunoSEQ multiplex PCR, while the TCRdb copy is restricted to in-frame clones and leaves out a portion. V and J calls and clone size are those listed in that table; D and trimming were worked out from the DNA. Seen here are roughly 150,000 clones, 75% to 85% observed once, and the top ten hold roughly 3.4%.

The chain has TRBV2 and TRBJ1-6, with TRBD1 matching 9 bases. Material for sequencing was PBMCs or T cells enriched from blood (not recorded which). This sequence originates from a woman aged 60-70 years who had recovered from COVID-19. The CDR3: CASKRDRENSPLHF. Written as DNA, the CDR3 is TGTGCCAGCAAGCGGGACAGGGAGAATTCACCCCTCCACTTT.